These 9 T cell receptor beta chains were all obtained from the same sample, sequenced in a study of regulatory T cells in long-lasting Graves disease. Time point reported: newly diagnosed GD, antithyroid drugs for less than 3 months. PBMC RNA was the source of the TCR library. Both iRepertoire HTBI primers and Arm-PCR of CDR3 regions were used to build the TCR beta libraries. MiXCR was run by TCRdb on the multiplex PCR reads, yielding one entry per CDR3 protein. The repertoire has hundreds of thousands of distinct CDR3 sequences, approximately 15% of them found once; the top ten carry around a sixth. This same sample was also taken into another study, of T cells in Graves' hyperthyroidism and ophthalmopathy.

The sample in question was peripheral blood mononuclear cells (PBMCs), obtained at new diagnosis, from a patient treated with antithyroid drugs. The origin of the receptors is a woman in her thirties with Graves disease.

The chain links TRBV18 to TRBJ2-1, with D tentatively TRBD1 or TRBD2 (5 bases each). The V end lost 1 base, the J end lost 8 bases, and 21 bases lay between the germline ends. The CDR3 is 17 amino acids. The V gene's germline CDR1 is KGHSH and CDR2 LQKENI. As DNA, the CDR3 is TGTGCCAGCTCACCACGATTGTCGAGGGGCGCTCAGGATGAGCAGTTCTTC. Translated: CASSPRLSRGAQDEQFF.

This clonotype was detected only once. J is TRBJ2-3 and V is TRBV29-1, with unresolved D. This CDR3 spans 14 amino acids. The V end lost 6 bases, the J end lost 4 bases, and 17 bases lay between the germline ends. Germline V CDR1 and CDR2: SQVTM, ANQGSEA. This chain's CDR3 is CSVHLAEAPDTQYF. The CDR3 DNA follows: TGCAGCGTCCATTTAGCTGAGGCCCCAGATACGCAGTATTTT.

As for this clonotype: Its ends do not fully match the called genes, so a read error is possible. The chain recombines TRBV7-9 with TRBJ2-5; D assignment may be TRBD1 or TRBD2 (5 bases each). There are 15 residues in the CDR3. CDR1 SEHNR and CDR2 FQNEAQ come from the germline V gene (reference sequence). CDR3 coding DNA: TGTGTCAGCAGCTCCTGGGACCCTCCACTAGAGACCCAGTACTTC. It specifies CVSSSWDPPLETQYF. The full variable domain, with the rest looked up from reference TRBV7-9 and TRBJ2-5, is DTGVSQNPRHKITKRGQNVTFRCDPISEHNRLYWYRQTLGQGPEFLTYFQNEAQLEKSRLLSDRFSAERPKGSFSTLEIQRTEQGDSAMYLCVSSSWDPPLETQYFGPGTRLLVL.

In the case of this clonotype: This may come from a read error, since a much larger clone is one base off. The gene calls are TRBV18 and TRBJ2-1, with D tentatively TRBD1 or TRBD2 (5 bases each). The germline V and J ends were trimmed by 3 bases and 5 bases, with 8 bases remaining between them. CDR3 length equals 13 residues. From germline, CDR1 is KGHSH and CDR2 LQKENI. The CDR3 DNA reads as TGTGCCAGCTCACCCACGGGGCACAATGAGCAGTTCTTC. Translated, it gives CASSPTGHNEQFF.

This clonotype showed up many times. The chain carries TRBV30 and TRBJ1-5; no clear D. V was shortened by 5 bases and J by 0 bases, with 8 bases between the two germline ends. The CDR3 runs 13 residues. Germline V lookup: CDR1 GTSNPN, CDR2 SVGIG (reference sequence). The CDR3 DNA sequence: TGTGCCTGGGGGATTTATAGCAATCAGCCCCAGCATTTT. Translated, it gives CAWGIYSNQPQHF.

The chain uses TRBV30 and TRBJ1-6; no clear D gene. Germline CDR1 is GTSNPN and CDR2 is SVGIG (reference sequence). Between the trimmed V and J ends, which lost 0 bases and 12 bases, there was a span of 12 bases. This CDR3 contains 13 residues. This chain's CDR3 is CAWSVLAPGPLHF. Written as DNA, the CDR3 is TGTGCCTGGAGTGTTCTTGCTCCGGGACCCCTCCACTTT.

This CDR3 is CSADGRAGQNNEQFF. CDR3 sequence (DNA): TGCAGTGCCGATGGACGGGCGGGTCAAAACAATGAGCAGTTCTTC. V usage is TRBV20-1 and J usage is TRBJ2-1, with a tentative D call TRBD2 (5 bases). The CDR3 has 15 residues. Trimming removed 6 bases at V and 5 bases at J, with 20 bases between. Per the germline V gene, CDR1 is DFQATT and CDR2 is SNEGSKA (reference sequence).

V usage is TRBV7-8 and J usage is TRBJ1-5; D unresolved. The CDR3 length is 15 residues. V gave up 2 bases and J gave up 0 bases, with 8 bases separating them. Germline V gene sequence: CDR1 SGHVS, CDR2 FQNEAQ. The CDR3 DNA reads TGTGCCAGCAGCTTATCATGGAATAGCAATCAGCCCCAGCATTTT. Protein sequence: CASSLSWNSNQPQHF.

The table lists this clonotype with a few counts. The chain recombines TRBV18 with TRBJ1-4; no firm D call. Germline CDR1 and CDR2: KGHSH and LQKENI. The length of the CDR3 is 13 residues. Deletions cut 4 bases from V and 7 bases from J, with 10 bases between. As DNA, the CDR3 is TGTGCCAGCTCACTCCGGACGAGTGAAAAACTGTTTTTT. Protein sequence: CASSLRTSEKLFF.